What follows is one TCR beta chain and its context. The antigen is undetermined. This sample was taken from a study of Ad26.COV2.S vaccination and SARS-CoV-2 variants. Study-level findings and limits: Greater spike-specific TCR breadth was seen in vaccine recipients than in placebo recipients. Possible underestimation of total T cell responses by the TCR breadth and depth analyses was noted. Measurement of non-spike TCR breadth gave similar results in vaccine and placebo recipients. CD8+ and CD4+ T cells specific for spike reportedly responded with substantial breadth after vaccination.

This CDR3 comprises 15 residues. The germline CDR1 and CDR2 sequences are PRHDT and FYEKMQ (reference sequence). The V gene end was trimmed by 5 bases and the J gene end by 2 bases; junction bases not matched to a gene: 8. Measured with immunoSEQ multiplex PCR; TCRdb has only the in-frame clones, and not every one. The sample lists about 180,000 clones; approximately 88% were seen once. The starting material was peripheral blood, obtained after recovery from COVID-19. The chain links TRBV13 to TRBJ2-7, with 8 bases aligning to TRBD2. This sequence originates from a human donor who had recovered from COVID-19. For the CDR3, the DNA is TGTGCCAGCAGCCGAGAAGGCGGGGGGACCTACGAGCAGTACTTC. Amino acids: CASSREGGGTYEQYF. Full variable domain (remainder filled in from reference TRBV13 and TRBJ2-7): AAGVIQSPRHLIKEKRETATLKCYPIPRHDTVYWYQQGPGQDPQFLISFYEKMQSDKGSIPDRFSAQQFSDYHSELNMSSLELGDSALYFCASSREGGGTYEQYFGPGTRLTVT.